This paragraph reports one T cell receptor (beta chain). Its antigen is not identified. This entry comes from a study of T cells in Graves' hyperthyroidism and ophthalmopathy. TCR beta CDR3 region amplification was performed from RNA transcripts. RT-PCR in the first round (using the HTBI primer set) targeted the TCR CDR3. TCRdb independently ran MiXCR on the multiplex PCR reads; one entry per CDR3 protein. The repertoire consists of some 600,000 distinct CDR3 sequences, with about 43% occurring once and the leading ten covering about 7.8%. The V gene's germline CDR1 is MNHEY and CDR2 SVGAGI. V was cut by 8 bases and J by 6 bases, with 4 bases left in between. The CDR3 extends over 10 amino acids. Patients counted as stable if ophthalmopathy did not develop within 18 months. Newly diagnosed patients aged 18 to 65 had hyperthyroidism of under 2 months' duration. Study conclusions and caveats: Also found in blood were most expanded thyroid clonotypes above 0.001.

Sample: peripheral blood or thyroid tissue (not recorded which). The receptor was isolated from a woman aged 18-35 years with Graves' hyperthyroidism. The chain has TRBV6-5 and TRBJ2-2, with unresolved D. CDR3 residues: CASGPGELFF. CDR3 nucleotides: TGTGCCAGCGGTCCCGGGGAGCTGTTTTTT.